This T cell receptor (beta chain) stems from a study of lung T cells in sarcoidosis with Löfgren's syndrome. Whole-study context: CD4+ T cells build up in sarcoidosis bronchoalveolar lavage fluid. Repertoire analyses centered on Löfgren's syndrome patients. Study-wide findings and caveats: Paired TRAV12-1/TRBV2 TCRs showed CDR3 homology and preferential pairing. Multiple Löfgren's syndrome patients reportedly shared TRAV12-1 and TRBV2 CDR3 motifs.

TCRdb ran MiXCR on the reads and lists one entry per CDR3 protein. The sample gives 2,300 or so distinct CDR3 sequences, about 20% of which show up once; 20% to 30% is in the top ten. The CDR3 is 14 residues long. Trimming pared 6 bases from V and 6 bases from J, leaving 19 bases between. Germline V gene lookup returns CDR1 SQVTM and CDR2 ANQGSEA. In this sample, this clonotype is medium-sized (0.01 to 0.1%). Its antigen remains unknown. Sequenced sample: CD4+ T cells from bronchoalveolar lavage. The clonotype comes from a human donor with sarcoidosis (Löfgren's syndrome or another form), or a control subject (not recorded which). The chain combines TRBV29-1 with TRBJ2-3; the D gene is possibly TRBD2 (6 bases). DNA of the CDR3: TGCAGCGTGGGGGGTCCGCTACGATCCGATACGCAGTATTTT. It encodes CSVGGPLRSDTQYF.